This TCR delta chain originates from a study of γδ T cells in repeated Plasmodium falciparum infection. Points on this clone: The protein recorded in TCRdb matches a much larger clone and deviates from this DNA's translation at residue 16, suggesting a read error; the protein here is obtained by translating the DNA.

TCRdb reanalysed the multiplex PCR reads with CATT. The sample includes 50,000 or so delta-chain clones, about 1.5% of them seen just once. Vgamma9/Vdelta2+ and Vdelta2-negative gammadelta T cells were flow-sorted from PBMC for bulk sequencing. The CDR3 length is 21 residues. The germline V gene has CDR1 TSWWSYY and CDR2 QGS. Trimming stripped 0 bases from V and 3 bases from J, with 29 bases between. The chain uses TRDV1 and TRDJ1; D is perhaps TRDD2 (5 bases). The J gene is absent in TCRdb and was assigned here via DNA matching to germline. This receptor was identified in a pool of human donors (malaria-infected and uninfected, not separated). Sequenced sample: gamma-delta T cells from blood. DNA for the CDR3: TGTGCTCTTGGGGAACTACTATTCGCCTACGTTGTTCCGCAGTACGCCGATAAACTCATCTTT. Protein sequence: CALGELLFAYVVPQYADKLIF.